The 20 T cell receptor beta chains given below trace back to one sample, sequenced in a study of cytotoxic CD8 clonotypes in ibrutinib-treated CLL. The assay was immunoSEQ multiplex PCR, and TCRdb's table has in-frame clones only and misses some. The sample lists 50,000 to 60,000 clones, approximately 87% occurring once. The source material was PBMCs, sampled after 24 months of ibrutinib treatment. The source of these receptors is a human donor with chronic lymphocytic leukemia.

CDR3 nucleotides: TGTGCCAGCAGCTTAGACTCCGGGGGGACGCCCTACGAGCAGTACTTC. Translation gives CASSLDSGGTPYEQYF. The chain links TRBV11-2 to TRBJ2-7, with TRBD2 identical over 7 bases. Germline CDR1 SGHAT, CDR2 FQNNGV. Germline trimming cut 0 bases from V and 2 bases from J; bases unmatched to any gene: 7. This CDR3 comprises 16 residues.

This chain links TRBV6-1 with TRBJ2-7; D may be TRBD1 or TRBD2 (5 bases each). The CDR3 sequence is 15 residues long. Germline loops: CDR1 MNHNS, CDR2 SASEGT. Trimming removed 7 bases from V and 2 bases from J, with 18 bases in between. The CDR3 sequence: CASTLTGTDTYEQYF. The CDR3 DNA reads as TGTGCCAGCACCTTAACGGGGACGGACACCTACGAGCAGTACTTC.

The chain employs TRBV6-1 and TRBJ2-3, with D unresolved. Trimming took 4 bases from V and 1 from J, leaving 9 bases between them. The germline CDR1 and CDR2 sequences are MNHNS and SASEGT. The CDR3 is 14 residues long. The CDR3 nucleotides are TGTGCCAGCAGTGGTGGGCGCGGCACAGATACGCAGTATTTT. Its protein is CASSGGRGTDTQYF.

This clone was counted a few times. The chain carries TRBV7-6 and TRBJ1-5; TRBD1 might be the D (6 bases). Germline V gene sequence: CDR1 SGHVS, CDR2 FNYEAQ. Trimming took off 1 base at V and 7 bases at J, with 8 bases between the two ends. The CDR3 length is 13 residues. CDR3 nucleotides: TGTGCCAGCAGCTTAGGGGGGGCCCAGCCCCAGCATTTT. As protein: CASSLGGAQPQHF.

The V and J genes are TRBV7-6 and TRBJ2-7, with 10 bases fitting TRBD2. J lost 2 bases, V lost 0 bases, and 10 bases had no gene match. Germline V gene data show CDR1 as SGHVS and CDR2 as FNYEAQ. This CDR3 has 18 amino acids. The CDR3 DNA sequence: TGTGCCAGCAGCTTAGCCACAGCTCTAGCGGGAGCCACCTACGAGCAGTACTTC. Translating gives CASSLATALAGATYEQYF. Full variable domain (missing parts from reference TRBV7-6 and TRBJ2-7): GAGVSQSPRYKVTKRGQDVALRCDPISGHVSLYWYRQALGQGPEFLTYFNYEAQQDKSGLPNDRFSAERPEGSISTLTIQRTEQRDSAMYRCASSLATALAGATYEQYFGPGTRLTVT.

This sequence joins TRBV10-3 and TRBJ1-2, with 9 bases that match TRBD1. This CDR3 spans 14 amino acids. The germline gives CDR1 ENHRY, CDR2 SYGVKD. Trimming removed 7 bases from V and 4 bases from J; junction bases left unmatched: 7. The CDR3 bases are TGTGCCATCACCCGGGACAGGGAAGTCTATGGCTACACCTTC. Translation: CAITRDREVYGYTF.

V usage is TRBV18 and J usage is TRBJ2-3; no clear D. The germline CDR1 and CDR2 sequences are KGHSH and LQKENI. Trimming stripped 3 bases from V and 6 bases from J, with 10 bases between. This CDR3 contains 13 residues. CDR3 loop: CASSPDVEDTQYF. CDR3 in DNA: TGTGCCAGCTCACCGGACGTCGAGGATACGCAGTATTTT.

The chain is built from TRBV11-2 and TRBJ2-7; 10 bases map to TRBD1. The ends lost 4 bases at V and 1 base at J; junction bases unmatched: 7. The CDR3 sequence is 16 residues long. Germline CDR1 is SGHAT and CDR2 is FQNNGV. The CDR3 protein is CASSSAGTGESYEQYF. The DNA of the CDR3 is TGTGCCAGCAGCTCCGCCGGGACAGGGGAGTCCTACGAGCAGTACTTC.

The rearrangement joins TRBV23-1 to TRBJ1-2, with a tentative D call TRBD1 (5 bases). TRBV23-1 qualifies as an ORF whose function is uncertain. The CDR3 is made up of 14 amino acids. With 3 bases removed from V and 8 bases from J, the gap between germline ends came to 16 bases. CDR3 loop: CASSHVAGHFGYTF. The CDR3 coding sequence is TGCGCCAGCAGTCATGTCGCAGGACATTTCGGCTACACCTTC.

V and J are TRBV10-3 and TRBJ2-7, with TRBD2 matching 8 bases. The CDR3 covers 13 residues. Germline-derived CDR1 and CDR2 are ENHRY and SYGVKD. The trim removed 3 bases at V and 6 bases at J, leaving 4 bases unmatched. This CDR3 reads CAISDGTRSEQYF. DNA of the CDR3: TGTGCCATCAGTGATGGGACTAGAAGCGAGCAGTACTTC.

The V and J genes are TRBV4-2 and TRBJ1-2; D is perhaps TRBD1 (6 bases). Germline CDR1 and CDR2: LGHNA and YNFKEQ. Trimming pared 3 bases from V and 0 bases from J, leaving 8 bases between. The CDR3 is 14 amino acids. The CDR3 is CASSHRGTNYGYTF. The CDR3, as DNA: TGTGCCAGCAGCCACAGGGGAACTAACTATGGCTACACCTTC.

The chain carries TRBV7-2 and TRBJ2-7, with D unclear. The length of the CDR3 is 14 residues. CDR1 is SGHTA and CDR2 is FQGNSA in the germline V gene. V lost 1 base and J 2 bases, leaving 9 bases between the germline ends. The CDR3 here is CASSLDRGPYEQYF. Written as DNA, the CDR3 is TGTGCCAGCAGCTTAGATCGCGGACCCTACGAGCAGTACTTC.

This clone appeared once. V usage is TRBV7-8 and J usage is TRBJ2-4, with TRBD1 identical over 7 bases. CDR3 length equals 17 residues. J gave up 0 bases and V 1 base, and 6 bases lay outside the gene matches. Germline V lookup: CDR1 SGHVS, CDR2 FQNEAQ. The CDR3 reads CASSLGGGGLAKNIQYF. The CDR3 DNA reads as TGTGCCAGCAGCTTAGGAGGGGGCGGGTTAGCCAAAAACATTCAGTACTTC.

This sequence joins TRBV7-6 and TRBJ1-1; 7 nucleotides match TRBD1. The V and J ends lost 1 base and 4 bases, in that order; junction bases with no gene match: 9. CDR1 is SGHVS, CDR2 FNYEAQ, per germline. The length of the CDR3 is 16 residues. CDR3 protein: CASSLGTGLMGTEAFF. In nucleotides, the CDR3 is TGTGCCAGCAGCTTAGGGACAGGACTTATGGGCACTGAAGCTTTCTTT.

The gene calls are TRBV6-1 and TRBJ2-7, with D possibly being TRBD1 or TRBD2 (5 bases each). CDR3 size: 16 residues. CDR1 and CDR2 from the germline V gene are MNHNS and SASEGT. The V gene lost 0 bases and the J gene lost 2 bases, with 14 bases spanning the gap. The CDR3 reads CASSEAHNGTPYEQYF. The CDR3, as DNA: TGTGCCAGCAGTGAAGCACACAACGGGACCCCCTACGAGCAGTACTTC.

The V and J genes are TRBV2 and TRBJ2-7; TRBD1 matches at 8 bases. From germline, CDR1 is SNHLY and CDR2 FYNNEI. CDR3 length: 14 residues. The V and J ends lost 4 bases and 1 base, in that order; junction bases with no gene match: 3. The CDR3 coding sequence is TGTGCCAGCAGTGCAGGGACAGGATCCTACGAGCAGTACTTC. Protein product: CASSAGTGSYEQYF.

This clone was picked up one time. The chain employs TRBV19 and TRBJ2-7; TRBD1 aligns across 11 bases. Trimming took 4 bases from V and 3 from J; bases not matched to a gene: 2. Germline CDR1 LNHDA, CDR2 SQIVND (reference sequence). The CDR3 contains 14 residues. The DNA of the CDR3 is TGTGCCAGTAGTACCGGGACAGGGGGCTACGAGCAGTACTTC. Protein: CASSTGTGGYEQYF.

The CDR3 region is CASRTIGQGEAFF. CDR3 DNA sequence: TGTGCCAGCAGAACCATCGGACAGGGGGAGGCTTTCTTT. The chain links TRBV6-5 to TRBJ1-1, with 10 bases matching TRBD1. The V gene's germline CDR1 is MNHEY and CDR2 SVGAGI. With V trimmed by 6 bases and J by 11 bases, 9 bases remained unmatched. The CDR3 runs 13 residues.

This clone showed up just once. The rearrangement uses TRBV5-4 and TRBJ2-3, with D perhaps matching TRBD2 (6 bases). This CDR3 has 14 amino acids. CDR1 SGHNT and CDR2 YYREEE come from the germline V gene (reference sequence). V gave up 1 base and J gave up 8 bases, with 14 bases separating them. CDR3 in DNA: TGTGCCAGCAGCTTGCAACGGGAGTTGGGTACGCAGTATTTT. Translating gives CASSLQRELGTQYF.

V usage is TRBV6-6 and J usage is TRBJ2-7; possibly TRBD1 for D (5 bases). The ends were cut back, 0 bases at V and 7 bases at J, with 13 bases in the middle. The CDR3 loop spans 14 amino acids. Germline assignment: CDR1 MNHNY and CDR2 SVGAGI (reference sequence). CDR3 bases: TGTGCCAGCAGTTACTCGAGTGGCAGGGATGAGCAGTACTTC. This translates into CASSYSSGRDEQYF.